The next 3 T cell receptor beta chains were all read from a single sample in a study of T-cell memory formation after mild COVID-19. TCRdb ran MiXCR on the 5' RACE reads and lists one entry per CDR3 protein. Of 450,000 or so distinct CDR3 sequences in the sample, around a quarter were seen once. What was sequenced was PBMCs or a T cell subset sorted from them (not recorded which). The origin of the receptors is an adult woman who had mild COVID-19 (a few samples of this study predate the infection). Cell type and time point are not known.

The chain has TRBV6-5 and TRBJ1-1, with 7 bases lining up with TRBD1. Germline V gene lookup returns CDR1 MNHEY and CDR2 SVGAGI. V lost 2 bases, J lost 7 bases, and 13 bases stayed unmatched. This CDR3 has 16 amino acids. The CDR3: CASSYAQQGIYNEAFF. The CDR3 coding sequence is TGTGCCAGCAGTTACGCGCAACAGGGGATCTATAATGAAGCTTTCTTT.

This clonotype was seen a handful of times. This chain connects TRBV3-1 to TRBJ1-2; D is perhaps TRBD1 (5 bases). The CDR3 has 14 residues. Germline V lookup: CDR1 LGHDT, CDR2 YNNKEL (reference sequence). Trimming shortened V by 8 bases and J by 7 bases, and 20 bases separated the two germline ends. CDR3 coding DNA: TGTGCCAGCGGCCTAGGGGCAGGTCTGAGTGGCTACACCTTC. It is translated as CASGLGAGLSGYTF.

The chain is built from TRBV24-1 and TRBJ2-7; D might be TRBD1 (6 bases). V was shortened by 4 bases and J by 0 bases, with 15 bases between the two germline ends. Germline V CDR1 and CDR2: KGHDR, SFDVKD. The CDR3 extends over 16 amino acids. Here the CDR3 DNA reads TGTGCCACCAGTGAAACCGGGACATCAAGCTCCTACGAGCAGTACTTC. Protein: CATSETGTSSSYEQYF.